This TCR beta chain was found in a study of blood T cell repertoires in COVID-19. This CDR3 has 13 residues. Germline values: CDR1 SGHDT, CDR2 YYEEEE. Trimming removed 0 bases from V and 10 bases from J; junction bases left unmatched: 4. The assay was immunoSEQ multiplex PCR, and TCRdb's table has in-frame clones only and misses some. The table shows over 250,000 clones, with over 75% occurring only once. Participant ages covered roughly 18 to 89 years across 24 US areas. Cohorts were assigned according to the clinical history that participants reported. The sample consisted of PBMCs or T cells enriched from blood (not recorded which). The TCR sequence derives from a woman aged 25 to 39 who had recovered from COVID-19. The gene calls are TRBV5-6 and TRBJ1-1, with 9 bases that match TRBD1. CDR3 region: CASSLAGGQGAFF. CDR3 coding DNA: TGTGCCAGCAGCTTGGCCGGGGGACAGGGAGCTTTCTTT.